The clone carrying this TCR beta chain was seen a few times. Its antigen is undetermined. Among the patients, aged 18 to 65, hyperthyroidism was newly diagnosed and had lasted under 2 months. The investigators amplified TCR beta CDR3 regions from RNA transcripts. First-round RT-PCR targeting the TCR CDR3 was performed with the HTBI primer set. MiXCR was run by TCRdb on the multiplex PCR reads, yielding one entry per CDR3 protein. The sample carries hundreds of thousands of distinct CDR3 sequences, around 13% recorded once. This sample is part of a study of T cells in Graves' hyperthyroidism and ophthalmopathy. The study, taken as a whole, reports: Blood held most thyroid clonotypes expanded above 0.001 frequency. From stable hyperthyroidism, ophthalmopathy was separated by a 13 V-J model.

The origin of this receptor is a woman in her thirties or forties with Graves' hyperthyroidism. Sequenced sample: blood.

CDR3 DNA sequence: TGTGCCAGCAGTTTATCCCCGACTAGCGGGAGTCAAGAGACCCAGTACTTC. It yields the protein CASSLSPTSGSQETQYF. The chain carries TRBV28 and TRBJ2-5, with 12 bases fitting TRBD2. Germline-derived CDR1 and CDR2 are MDHEN and SYDVKM. The CDR3 sequence is 17 residues long. The ends lost 1 base at V and 2 bases at J; junction bases unmatched: 5.